The rows below give T cell receptor beta chains drawn from one sample of a study of OX40 agonist ivuxolimab in advanced cancers. Clones were sequenced by immunoSEQ multiplex PCR, and TCRdb holds only the in-frame ones, with some missing. The profile covers 53,000 or so clones, with 60% to 80% appearing a single time and 2% to 2.5% taken by the ten largest. Sequenced material: CD4+ or CD8+ T cells sorted from blood, taken in a trial of the OX40 agonist ivuxolimab. These receptors all come from an adult with an advanced solid tumor such as melanoma, head and neck, liver or kidney cancer. Both conserved end residues are part of each CDR3. Each record gives: V gene, clone size, J gene, D gene, CDR3 protein, CDR3 DNA. The D gene is left open where the match is weak. Not every row has a clone size; where given, it reads once, few, many or a size class.

TRBV7-7	-	TRBJ2-1	-	CASSLALGTGEQFF	TGTGCTAGCAGCTTAGCGTTAGGGACTGGTGAGCAGTTCTTC
TRBV11-2	few	TRBJ1-1	TRBD1	CASSSLTGGLGTEAFF	TGTGCCAGCAGCTCACTGACAGGGGGCCTAGGCACTGAAGCTTTCTTT
TRBV11-2	-	TRBJ2-1	TRBD2	CASSEGTSGSNSQFF	TGTGCCAGCAGCGAGGGTACTAGCGGGAGCAATTCGCAGTTCTTC
TRBV6-1	-	TRBJ1-2	TRBD1	CASRWPRGVYGYTF	TGTGCCAGCAGGTGGCCCAGGGGGGTGTATGGCTACACCTTC
TRBV28	-	TRBJ2-7	TRBD2	CASSLLGTSGSYEQYF	TGTGCCAGCAGTTTATTAGGGACTAGCGGGAGCTACGAGCAGTACTTC
TRBV25-1	-	TRBJ1-5	-	CASSESSVNQPQHF	TGTGCCAGCAGTGAATCCAGTGTCAATCAGCCCCAGCATTTT
TRBV7-2	-	TRBJ2-7	-	CASSLGVGYEQYF	TGTGCCAGCAGCTTAGGGGTAGGGTACGAGCAGTACTTC
TRBV6-5	-	TRBJ2-7	TRBD2	CASSRRAGVSYEQYF	TGTGCCAGCAGCCGAAGGGCGGGGGTCTCCTACGAGCAGTACTTC
TRBV28	-	TRBJ1-6	-	CAARAEGLNSPLHF	TGTGCCGCGAGGGCCGAGGGGTTGAACTCACCCCTCCACTTT
TRBV19	-	TRBJ2-7	TRBD1	CASSMGGQGTYEQYF	TGTGCCAGTAGTATGGGGGGACAGGGAACCTACGAGCAGTACTTC
TRBV21-1	-	TRBJ1-2	-	CASSKEGGTGLFKSYGYTF	TGTGCCAGCAGCAAAGAGGGTGGGACAGGGTTGTTCAAGAGCTATGGCTACACCTTC
TRBV2	-	TRBJ1-2	TRBD1	CASSRDSWYGYTF	TGTGCCAGCAGTCGGGACAGCTGGTATGGCTACACCTTC
TRBV19	-	TRBJ2-4	-	CASSIGGAANIQYF	TGTGCCAGTAGTATAGGGGGGGCGGCAAACATTCAGTACTTC
TRBV7-2	once	TRBJ2-7	TRBD1	CASSLRGAGGFYEQYF	TGTGCCAGCAGCCTTCGTGGGGCAGGGGGCTTCTACGAGCAGTACTTC
TRBV5-1	-	TRBJ2-2	TRBD2	CASSLDGGLPGGRTGELFF	TGCGCCAGCAGCCTGGACGGGGGTCTTCCGGGAGGGAGGACCGGGGAGCTGTTTTTT
TRBV19	few	TRBJ2-7	TRBD1	CASSIRTGDYEQYF	TGTGCCAGTAGTATACGAACAGGGGACTACGAGCAGTACTTC
TRBV5-5	-	TRBJ2-1	TRBD1	CASSPGQSSYNEQFF	TGTGCCAGCAGTCCGGGACAGAGCTCCTACAATGAGCAGTTCTTC
TRBV5-6	-	TRBJ1-3	-	CASSRGWGRSSGNTIYF	TGTGCCAGCAGCCGCGGTTGGGGTCGAAGCTCTGGAAACACCATATATTTT
TRBV10-3	-	TRBJ2-3	TRBD2	CAARPGLAGVADYTDTQYF	TGTGCCGCCCGACCGGGACTAGCGGGAGTCGCGGACTACACAGATACGCAGTATTTT
TRBV29-1	-	TRBJ1-2	-	CSVGGDANYGYTF	TGCAGCGTTGGAGGAGACGCTAACTATGGCTACACCTTC
TRBV11-2	-	TRBJ1-3	-	CASSITGLSGNTIYF	TGTGCCAGCAGCATCACAGGGCTCTCTGGAAACACCATATATTTT
TRBV6-1	-	TRBJ1-2	-	CASSESDRGYTF	TGTGCCAGCAGTGAATCAGACAGGGGCTACACCTTC
TRBV4-1	-	TRBJ2-4	-	CASSQAGAWANIQYF	TGCGCCAGCAGCCAAGCGGGGGCATGGGCAAACATTCAGTACTTC